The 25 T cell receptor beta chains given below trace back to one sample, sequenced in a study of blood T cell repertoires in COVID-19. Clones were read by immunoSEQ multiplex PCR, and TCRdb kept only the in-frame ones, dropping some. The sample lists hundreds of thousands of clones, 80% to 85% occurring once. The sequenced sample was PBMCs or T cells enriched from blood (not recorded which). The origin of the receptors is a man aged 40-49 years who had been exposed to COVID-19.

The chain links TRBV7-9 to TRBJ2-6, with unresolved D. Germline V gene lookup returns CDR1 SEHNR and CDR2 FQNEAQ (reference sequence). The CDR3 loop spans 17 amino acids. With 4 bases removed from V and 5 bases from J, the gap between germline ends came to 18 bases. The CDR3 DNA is TGTGCCAGCAGCTCAAGGCAAATCGGTAGCAGGGCCAACGTCCTGACTTTC. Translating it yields CASSSRQIGSRANVLTF.

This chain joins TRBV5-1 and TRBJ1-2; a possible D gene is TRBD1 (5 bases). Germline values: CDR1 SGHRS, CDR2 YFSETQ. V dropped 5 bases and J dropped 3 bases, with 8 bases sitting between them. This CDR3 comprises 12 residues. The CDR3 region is CASRDSDYGYTF. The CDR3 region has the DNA TGCGCCAGCAGAGACAGCGACTATGGCTACACCTTC.

The CDR3 region is CASSVAQDTKGYGYTF. The CDR3 region has the DNA TGTGCCAGCAGCGTAGCTCAGGACACAAAGGGGTATGGCTACACCTTC. This chain links TRBV9 with TRBJ1-2, with D perhaps matching TRBD1 (5 bases). Trimming removed 0 bases from V and 5 bases from J, with 17 bases in between. CDR3 size: 16 residues. Germline lookup yields CDR1 SGDLS and CDR2 YYNGEE. The whole variable domain, remainder taken from reference TRBV9 and TRBJ1-2, is DSGVTQTPKHLITATGQRVTLRCSPRSGDLSVYWYQQSLDQGLQFLIQYYNGEERAKGNILERFSAQQFPDLHSELNLSSLELGDSALYFCASSVAQDTKGYGYTFGSGTRLTVV.

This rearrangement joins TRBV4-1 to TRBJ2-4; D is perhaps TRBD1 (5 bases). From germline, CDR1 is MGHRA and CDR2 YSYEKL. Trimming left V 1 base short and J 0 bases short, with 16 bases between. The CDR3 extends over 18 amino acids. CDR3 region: CASSQVLGRGRAKNIQYF. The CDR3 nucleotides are TGCGCCAGCAGCCAAGTTCTAGGTAGGGGTCGAGCCAAAAACATTCAGTACTTC.

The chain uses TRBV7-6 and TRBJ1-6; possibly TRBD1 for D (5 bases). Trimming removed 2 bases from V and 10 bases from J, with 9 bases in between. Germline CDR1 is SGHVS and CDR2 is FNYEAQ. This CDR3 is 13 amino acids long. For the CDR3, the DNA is TGTGCCAGCAGCTTACAGGGTAACTCACCCCTCCACTTT. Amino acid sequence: CASSLQGNSPLHF.

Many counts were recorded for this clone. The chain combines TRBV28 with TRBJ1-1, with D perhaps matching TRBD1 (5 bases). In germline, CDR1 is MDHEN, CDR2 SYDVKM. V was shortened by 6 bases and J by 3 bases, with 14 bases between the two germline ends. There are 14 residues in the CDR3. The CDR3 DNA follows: TGTGCCAGCAGCCTCTATGTCAGGGACACTGAAGCTTTCTTT. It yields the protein CASSLYVRDTEAFF.

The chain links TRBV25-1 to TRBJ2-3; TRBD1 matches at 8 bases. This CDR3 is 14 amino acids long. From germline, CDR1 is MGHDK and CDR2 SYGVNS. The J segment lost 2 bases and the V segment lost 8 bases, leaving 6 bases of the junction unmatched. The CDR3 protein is CASDRGEFTDTQYF. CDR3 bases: TGTGCCAGCGACAGGGGAGAGTTCACAGATACGCAGTATTTT.

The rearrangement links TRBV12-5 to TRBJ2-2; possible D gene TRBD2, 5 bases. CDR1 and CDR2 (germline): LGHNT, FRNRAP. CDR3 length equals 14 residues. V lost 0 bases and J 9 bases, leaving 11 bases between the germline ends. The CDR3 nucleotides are TGTGCTAGTGGTTTGGTACGGGGATCGCGGGAGCTGTTTTTT. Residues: CASGLVRGSRELFF. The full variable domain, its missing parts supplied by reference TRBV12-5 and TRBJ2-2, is DARVTQTPRHKVTEMGQEVTMRCQPILGHNTVFWYRQTMMQGLELLAYFRNRAPLDDSGMPKDRFSAEMPDATLATLKIQPSEPRDSAVYFCASGLVRGSRELFFGEGSRLTVL.

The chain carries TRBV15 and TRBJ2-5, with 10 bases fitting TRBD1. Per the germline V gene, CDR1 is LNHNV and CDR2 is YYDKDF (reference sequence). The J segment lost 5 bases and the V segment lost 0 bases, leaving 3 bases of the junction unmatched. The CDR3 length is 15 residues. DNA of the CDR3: TGTGCCACCAGCAGAGATGGGGGACAGGGGGAGACCCAGTACTTC. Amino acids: CATSRDGGQGETQYF.

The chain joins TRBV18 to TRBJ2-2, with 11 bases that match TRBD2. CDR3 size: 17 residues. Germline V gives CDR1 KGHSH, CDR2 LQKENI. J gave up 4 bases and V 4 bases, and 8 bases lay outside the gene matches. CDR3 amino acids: CASSRLAGRPGTGELFF. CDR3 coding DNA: TGTGCCAGCTCACGACTAGCGGGACGACCCGGCACCGGGGAGCTGTTTTTT.

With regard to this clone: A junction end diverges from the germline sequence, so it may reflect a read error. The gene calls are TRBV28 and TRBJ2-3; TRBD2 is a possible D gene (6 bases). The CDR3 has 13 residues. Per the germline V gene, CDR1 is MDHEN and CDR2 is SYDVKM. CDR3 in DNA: TGTGCCAGCAGTTCGGGGCAGGCCGTACTAGCTGCGTTT. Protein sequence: CASSSGQAVLAAF.

This chain's CDR3 is CASSPGTLTYEQYF. The CDR3 coding sequence is TGTGCCAGCAGCCCCGGGACACTTACCTACGAGCAGTACTTC. The chain carries TRBV6-5 and TRBJ2-7, with a possible D match to TRBD1 (6 bases). This CDR3 is built from 14 residues. CDR1 is MNHEY and CDR2 is SVGAGI in the germline V gene. V dropped 6 bases and J dropped 2 bases, with 14 bases sitting between them.

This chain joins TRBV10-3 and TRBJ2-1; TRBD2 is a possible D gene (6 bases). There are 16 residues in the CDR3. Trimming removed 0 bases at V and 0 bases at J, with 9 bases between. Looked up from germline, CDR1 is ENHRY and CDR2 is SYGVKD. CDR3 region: CAISESGLRSYNEQFF. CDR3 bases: TGTGCCATCAGTGAGTCAGGACTACGCTCCTACAATGAGCAGTTCTTC.

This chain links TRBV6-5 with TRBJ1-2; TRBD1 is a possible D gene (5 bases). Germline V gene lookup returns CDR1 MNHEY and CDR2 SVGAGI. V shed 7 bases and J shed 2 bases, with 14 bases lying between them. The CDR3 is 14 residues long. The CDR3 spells CASKVAGLNYGYTF. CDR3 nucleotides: TGTGCCAGCAAGGTCGCAGGGTTAAACTATGGCTACACCTTC.

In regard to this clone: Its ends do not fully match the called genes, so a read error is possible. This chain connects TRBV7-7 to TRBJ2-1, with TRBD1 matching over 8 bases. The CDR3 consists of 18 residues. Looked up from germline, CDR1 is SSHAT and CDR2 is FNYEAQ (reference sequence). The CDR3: CASIVAGGCPLSYNEQFF. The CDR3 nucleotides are TGTGCTAGCATCGTAGCAGGGGGCTGCCCCCTCTCCTACAATGAGCAGTTCTTC.

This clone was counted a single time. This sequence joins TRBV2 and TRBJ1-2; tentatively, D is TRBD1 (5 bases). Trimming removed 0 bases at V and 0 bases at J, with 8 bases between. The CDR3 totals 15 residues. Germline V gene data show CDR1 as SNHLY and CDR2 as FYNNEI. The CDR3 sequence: CASSEALTANYGYTF. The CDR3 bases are TGTGCCAGCAGTGAAGCCCTGACAGCTAACTATGGCTACACCTTC. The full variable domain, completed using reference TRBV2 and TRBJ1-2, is EPEVTQTPSHQVTQMGQEVILRCVPISNHLYFYWYRQILGQKVEFLVSFYNNEISEKSEIFDDQFSVERPDGSNFTLKIRSTKLEDSAMYFCASSEALTANYGYTFGSGTRLTVV.

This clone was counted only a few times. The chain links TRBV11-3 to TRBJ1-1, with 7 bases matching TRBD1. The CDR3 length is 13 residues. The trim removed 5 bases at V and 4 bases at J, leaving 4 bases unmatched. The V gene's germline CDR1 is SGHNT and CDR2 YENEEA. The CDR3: CASSQQGSTEAFF. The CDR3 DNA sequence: TGTGCCAGCAGCCAACAGGGGTCCACTGAAGCTTTCTTT.

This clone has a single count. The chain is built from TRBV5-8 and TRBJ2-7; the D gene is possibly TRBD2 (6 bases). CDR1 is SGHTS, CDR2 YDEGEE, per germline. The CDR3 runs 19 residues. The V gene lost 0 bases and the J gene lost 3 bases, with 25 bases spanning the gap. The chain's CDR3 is CASSLGSLLQEGIHYEQYF. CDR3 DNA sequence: TGTGCCAGCAGCTTGGGGTCGTTGCTGCAGGAGGGGATCCACTACGAGCAGTACTTC.

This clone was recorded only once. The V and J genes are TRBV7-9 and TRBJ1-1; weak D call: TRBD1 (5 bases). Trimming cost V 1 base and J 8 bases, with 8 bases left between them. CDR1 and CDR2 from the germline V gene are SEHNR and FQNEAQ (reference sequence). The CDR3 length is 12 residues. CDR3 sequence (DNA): TGTGCCAGCAGCTTAGGATGGACAGAAGCTTTCTTT. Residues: CASSLGWTEAFF.

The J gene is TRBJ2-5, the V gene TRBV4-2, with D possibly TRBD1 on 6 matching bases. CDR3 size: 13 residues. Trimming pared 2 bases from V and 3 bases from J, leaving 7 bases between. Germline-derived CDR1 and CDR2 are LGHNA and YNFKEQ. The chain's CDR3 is CASSQRTEETQYF. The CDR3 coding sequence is TGTGCCAGCAGCCAACGGACAGAAGAGACCCAGTACTTC.

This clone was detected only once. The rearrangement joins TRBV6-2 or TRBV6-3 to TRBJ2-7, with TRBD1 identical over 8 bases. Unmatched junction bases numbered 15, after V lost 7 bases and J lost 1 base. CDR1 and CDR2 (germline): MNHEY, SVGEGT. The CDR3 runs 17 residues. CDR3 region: CASTPSAGTGLSYEQYF. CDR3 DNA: TGTGCCAGCACCCCTTCTGCCGGGACAGGACTGTCCTACGAGCAGTACTTC.

In DNA, the CDR3 is TGTGCCTGGAGTCCTGGGACAGGGCGCTACGAGCAGTACTTC. Translating gives CAWSPGTGRYEQYF. The chain couples TRBV30 to TRBJ2-7, with 9 positions matching TRBD1. The germline gives CDR1 GTSNPN, CDR2 SVGIG (reference sequence). J gave up 3 bases and V 2 bases, and 5 bases lay outside the gene matches. CDR3 length: 14 amino acids.

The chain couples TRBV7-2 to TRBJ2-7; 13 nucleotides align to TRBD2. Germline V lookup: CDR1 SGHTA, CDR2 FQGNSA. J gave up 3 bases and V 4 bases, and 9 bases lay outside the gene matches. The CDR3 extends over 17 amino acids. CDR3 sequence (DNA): TGTGCCAGCAGCTCCTACCTGACTAGCGGGAGGAGCTACGAGCAGTACTTC. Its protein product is CASSSYLTSGRSYEQYF.

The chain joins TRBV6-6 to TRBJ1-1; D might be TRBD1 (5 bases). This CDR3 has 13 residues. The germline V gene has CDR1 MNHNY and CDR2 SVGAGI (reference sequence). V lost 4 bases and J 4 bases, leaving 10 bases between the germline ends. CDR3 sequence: CASSSVGGTEAFF. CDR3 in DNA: TGTGCCAGCAGTTCAGTGGGGGGCACTGAAGCTTTCTTT.

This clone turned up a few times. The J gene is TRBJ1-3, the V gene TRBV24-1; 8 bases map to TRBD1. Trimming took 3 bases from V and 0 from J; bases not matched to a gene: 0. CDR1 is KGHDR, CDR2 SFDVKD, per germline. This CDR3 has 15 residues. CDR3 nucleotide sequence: TGTGCCACCAGTGATGGACAGGGCTCTGGAAACACCATATATTTT. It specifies CATSDGQGSGNTIYF.